The 4 T cell receptor beta chains listed next were all sequenced from one sample in a study of T cell repertoires in cytomegalovirus infection. The antigens these receptors bind are not known. MiXCR, run by TCRdb on the reads, gives a single entry per CDR3 protein. This sample carries 600,000 to 700,000 distinct CDR3 sequences, around 35% of them seen once, and the ten largest clones take about 20%. Specimen: cultured PBMCs, collected from culture after CMV antigen stimulation. These receptors were taken from a human donor in good health (CMV status not recorded). Some clones in this sample may be carry-over from other donors' samples.

The chain links TRBV4-3 to TRBJ2-7, with D hard to call. V was shortened by 0 bases and J by 2 bases, with 5 bases between the two germline ends. Germline V lookup: CDR1 LGHNA, CDR2 YSLEER. The CDR3 is made up of 13 amino acids. CDR3 protein: CASSQEQAYEQYF. CDR3 nucleotide sequence: TGCGCCAGCAGCCAAGAACAAGCCTACGAGCAGTACTTC.

The chain carries TRBV12-3 or TRBV12-4 and TRBJ1-2; D call uncertain. The CDR3 sequence is 14 residues long. V lost 1 base to trimming and J lost 6 bases, with 12 bases between them. This CDR3 is CASSLVPDVDGYTF. In nucleotides, the CDR3 is TGTGCCAGCAGTTTAGTCCCCGACGTGGATGGCTACACCTTC.

The genes are TRBV18 and TRBJ1-4, with a tentative D call TRBD1 (5 bases). This CDR3 comprises 16 residues. Trimming took 0 bases from V and 2 from J, leaving 10 bases between them. From germline, CDR1 is KGHSH and CDR2 LQKENI. The CDR3 region has the DNA TGTGCCAGCTCACCACCGGACACTGGGACTAATGAAAAACTGTTTTTT. The encoded protein is CASSPPDTGTNEKLFF.

The chain carries TRBV19 and TRBJ2-3, with TRBD2 matching over 8 bases. The CDR3 is 15 amino acids. Germline trimming cut 3 bases from V and 1 base from J; bases unmatched to any gene: 3. Germline V gives CDR1 LNHDA, CDR2 SQIVND (reference sequence). CDR3 in amino acids: CASSIQRGRTDTQYF. The CDR3 region has the DNA TGTGCCAGTAGTATTCAGCGGGGGCGCACAGATACGCAGTATTTT.